These 27 T cell receptor beta chains share one sample of origin, sequenced in a study of human versus mouse CDR3 diversity and MHC coevolution. Here immunoSEQ multiplex PCR was the method, and the copy in TCRdb shows in-frame clones only, minus some. The table lists 60,000 to 95,000 clones, less than 95% of them singletons, with more than 0.13% in the top ten. Sequencing was done on a sample of naive CD4+ T cells from blood. Subset described: CD45RO-negative CD62L-positive naive CD4 T cells. All receptors derive from a person aged 30 to 70 in good health.

V usage is TRBV2 and J usage is TRBJ2-5, with D possibly being TRBD2 (7 bases). The CDR3 is made up of 12 amino acids. Between the trimmed V and J ends, which lost 10 bases and 4 bases, there was a span of 13 bases. CDR1 SNHLY and CDR2 FYNNEI come from the germline V gene. This chain's CDR3 is CANNREGETQYF. DNA for the CDR3: TGTGCCAATAACAGGGAGGGAGAGACCCAGTACTTC. The full variable domain, completed using reference TRBV2 and TRBJ2-5, is EPEVTQTPSHQVTQMGQEVILRCVPISNHLYFYWYRQILGQKVEFLVSFYNNEISEKSEIFDDQFSVERPDGSNFTLKIRSTKLEDSAMYFCANNREGETQYFGPGTRLLVL.

The chain has TRBV19 and TRBJ2-1, with D possibly TRBD2 on 6 matching bases. The CDR3 totals 14 residues. The ends were cut back, 4 bases at V and 6 bases at J, with 13 bases in the middle. The germline gives CDR1 LNHDA, CDR2 SQIVND (reference sequence). CDR3 bases: TGTGCCAGTAGTAAGGCGGGGTCGATCAATGAGCAGTTCTTC. Amino acids: CASSKAGSINEQFF. The entire variable domain, with the rest obtained from reference TRBV19 and TRBJ2-1, is as follows: DGGITQSPKYLFRKEGQNVTLSCEQNLNHDAMYWYRQDPGQGLRLIYYSQIVNDFQKGDIAEGYSVSREKKESFPLTVTSAQKNPTAFYLCASSKAGSINEQFFGPGTRLTVL.

This clone occurred once. The chain joins TRBV9 to TRBJ2-3, with D possibly being TRBD2 (6 bases). V lost 0 bases and J lost 1, with 9 bases in between. This CDR3 has 15 residues. Germline V gives CDR1 SGDLS, CDR2 YYNGEE. The CDR3 sequence is CASSVVLAGTDTQYF. The CDR3 nucleotides are TGTGCCAGCAGCGTAGTACTAGCTGGCACAGATACGCAGTATTTT.

This chain connects TRBV4-1 to TRBJ2-1, with D possibly matching TRBD2 (5 bases). Looked up from germline, CDR1 is MGHRA and CDR2 is YSYEKL. The ends were cut back, 1 base at V and 3 bases at J, with 7 bases in the middle. This CDR3 spans 14 amino acids. CDR3 sequence: CASSQVGSYNEQFF. In DNA form, the CDR3 reads TGCGCCAGCAGCCAAGTAGGGAGCTACAATGAGCAGTTCTTC.

CDR3 in DNA: TGTGCCACCCGAAAGGGGGACACTGAAGCTTTCTTT. Residues: CATRKGDTEAFF. V usage is TRBV15 and J usage is TRBJ1-1; D is possibly TRBD1 (6 bases). Trimming took off 8 bases at V and 3 bases at J, with 10 bases between the two ends. Germline V gene sequence: CDR1 LNHNV, CDR2 YYDKDF (reference sequence). CDR3 length: 12 amino acids.

The genes are TRBV27 and TRBJ2-6; 8 bases align to TRBD1. Germline CDR1 is MNHEY and CDR2 is SMNVEV (reference sequence). CDR3 length: 19 residues. Trimming at V came to 0 bases and at J to 0 bases, leaving 7 bases not matched to a gene. The CDR3 DNA reads TGTGCCAGCAGTTTATCCAGGGGGCCGGATTACTCTGGGGCCAACGTCCTGACTTTC. It yields the protein CASSLSRGPDYSGANVLTF.

The CDR3 loop reads CASSLAGEEYSPLHF. CDR3 in DNA: TGCGCCAGCAGCTTGGCCGGGGAGGAGTATTCACCCCTCCACTTT. The chain carries TRBV5-1 and TRBJ1-6, with no clear D. The CDR3 contains 15 residues. The V end was cut by 0 bases, the J end by 8 bases, with 12 bases between. Germline loops: CDR1 SGHRS, CDR2 YFSETQ.

The chain recombines TRBV2 with TRBJ1-5; tentative D call: TRBD1 (6 bases). This CDR3 has 14 residues. V gave up 7 bases and J gave up 3 bases, with 13 bases separating them. The germline CDR1 and CDR2 sequences are SNHLY and FYNNEI. The CDR3 spells CASTLDSHNQPQHF. The CDR3, as DNA: TGTGCCAGCACTCTGGACAGCCACAATCAGCCCCAGCATTTT. The whole variable domain, remainder taken from reference TRBV2 and TRBJ1-5, is EPEVTQTPSHQVTQMGQEVILRCVPISNHLYFYWYRQILGQKVEFLVSFYNNEISEKSEIFDDQFSVERPDGSNFTLKIRSTKLEDSAMYFCASTLDSHNQPQHFGDGTRLSIL.

The chain combines TRBV6-1 with TRBJ2-7; 8 bases are a match to TRBD2. Germline CDR1 reads MNHNS; CDR2 reads SASEGT. CDR3 size: 15 residues. J lost 3 bases, V lost 3 bases, and 7 bases had no gene match. The CDR3 here is CASSEERGLSYEQYF. For the CDR3, the DNA is TGTGCCAGCAGTGAGGAGCGGGGGTTGAGCTACGAGCAGTACTTC.

CDR3 residues: CASILVRQGVTEAFF. Written as DNA, the CDR3 is TGTGCCAGCATCCTCGTCCGACAGGGGGTCACTGAAGCTTTCTTT. The chain couples TRBV2 to TRBJ1-1; 9 bases fit TRBD1. The CDR3 has 15 amino acids. V gave up 7 bases and J gave up 4 bases; unmatched junction bases: 10. Germline CDR1 is SNHLY and CDR2 is FYNNEI.

The chain is built from TRBV29-1 and TRBJ1-3; maybe TRBD1 (5 bases). CDR3 length equals 14 residues. V shed 6 bases and J shed 0 bases, with 12 bases lying between them. Germline-derived CDR1 and CDR2 are SQVTM and ANQGSEA. The CDR3 reads CSVGLGGSGNTIYF. Written as DNA, the CDR3 is TGCAGCGTGGGACTCGGCGGCTCTGGAAACACCATATATTTT.

This chain joins TRBV10-1 and TRBJ2-7, with 8 bases matching TRBD1. CDR1 WNHNN and CDR2 SYGVQD come from the germline V gene (reference sequence). With V trimmed by 0 bases and J by 7 bases, 11 bases remained unmatched. The CDR3 length is 16 residues. CDR3 DNA: TGCGCCAGCAGTGAGTCGAGACAGGGGACCCTTTTAGAGCAGTACTTC. Its translation: CASSESRQGTLLEQYF.

The rearrangement uses TRBV5-4 and TRBJ1-6; 10 bases are shared with TRBD1. The length of the CDR3 is 16 residues. The J segment lost 9 bases and the V segment lost 4 bases, leaving 10 bases of the junction unmatched. Germline CDR1 reads SGHNT; CDR2 reads YYREEE (reference sequence). CDR3 sequence: CASSTPTGGASSPLHF. DNA for the CDR3: TGTGCCAGCAGCACGCCGACAGGGGGCGCTTCTTCACCCCTCCACTTT.

This CDR3 is CASSQSASVVAGGRGAYEQYF. The CDR3 nucleotides read TGCGCCAGCAGTCAATCTGCGTCGGTAGTAGCGGGAGGGCGGGGGGCCTACGAGCAGTACTTC. The chain employs TRBV23-1 and TRBJ2-7, with 11 bases that match TRBD2. TRBV23-1 is annotated as an ORF whose role is uncertain. CDR3 length equals 21 residues. Germline trimming cut 0 bases from V and 2 bases from J; bases unmatched to any gene: 18.

The V call is TRBV30, the J call TRBJ2-3; 8 bases agree with TRBD1. CDR3 length: 12 residues. V gave up 3 bases and J gave up 6 bases; unmatched junction bases: 2. Germline V gene lookup returns CDR1 GTSNPN and CDR2 SVGIG (reference sequence). Here the CDR3 reads CAWRTGADTQYF. In nucleotides, the CDR3 is TGTGCCTGGAGGACAGGGGCGGATACGCAGTATTTT.

This clone was observed once. The chain combines TRBV7-7 with TRBJ2-5, with D possibly TRBD1 on 6 matching bases. Germline CDR1 is SSHAT and CDR2 is FNYEAQ (reference sequence). The CDR3 length is 14 residues. V was clipped by 5 bases and J by 6 bases, with 16 bases between them. The DNA of the CDR3 is TGTGCCAGCAGCGCGACAGGATTAGAGCAGACCCAGTACTTC. Protein product: CASSATGLEQTQYF.

This sequence joins TRBV5-1 and TRBJ2-7; unclear D gene. V lost 0 bases to trimming and J lost 4 bases, with 11 bases between them. The CDR3 is made up of 14 amino acids. CDR1 and CDR2 (germline): SGHRS, YFSETQ. The CDR3 spells CASSLVARSYEQYF. The CDR3 nucleotides read TGCGCCAGCAGCTTGGTAGCTCGGAGTTACGAGCAGTACTTC. Full variable domain (missing parts from reference TRBV5-1 and TRBJ2-7): KAGVTQTPRYLIKTRGQQVTLSCSPISGHRSVSWYQQTPGQGLQFLFEYFSETQRNKGNFPGRFSGRQFSNSRSEMNVSTLELGDSALYLCASSLVARSYEQYFGPGTRLTVT.

The genes are TRBV28 and TRBJ2-2, with no clear D. The V and J ends lost 7 bases and 4 bases respectively, with 7 bases between them. CDR1 and CDR2 (germline): MDHEN, SYDVKM. The CDR3 totals 12 residues. The CDR3 loop reads CASNYGTGELFF. In DNA, the CDR3 is TGTGCCAGCAACTATGGCACCGGGGAGCTGTTTTTT.

The chain carries TRBV5-1 and TRBJ2-5, with D perhaps TRBD1 (6 bases). V gave up 4 bases and J gave up 4 bases, with 17 bases separating them. CDR3 length equals 15 residues. Germline values: CDR1 SGHRS, CDR2 YFSETQ. CDR3 region: CASSARTDGRETQYF. CDR3 coding DNA: TGCGCCAGCAGCGCCAGGACAGATGGAAGAGAGACCCAGTACTTC.

V usage is TRBV5-1 and J usage is TRBJ2-7; TRBD1 might be the D (6 bases). The germline CDR1 and CDR2 sequences are SGHRS and YFSETQ. V lost 6 bases and J lost 3, with 19 bases in between. The CDR3 consists of 15 residues. The DNA of the CDR3 is TGCGCCAGCATGTCCGGGCAGGGGTTCTACTACGAGCAGTACTTC. It translates to CASMSGQGFYYEQYF.

This clone was observed once. This chain uses TRBV10-2 with TRBJ1-5; 9 bases are shared with TRBD1. Germline CDR1 and CDR2: WSHSY and SAAADI. The CDR3 has 17 amino acids. With V trimmed by 9 bases and J by 6 bases, 18 bases remained unmatched. The chain's CDR3 is CARRRGRDRESVQPQHF. As DNA, the CDR3 is TGCGCCAGACGTCGAGGCCGGGACAGGGAATCAGTTCAGCCCCAGCATTTT.

The chain is built from TRBV19 and TRBJ1-5, with 8 bases lining up with TRBD1. The V gene end was trimmed by 6 bases and the J gene end by 6 bases; junction bases not matched to a gene: 10. From germline, CDR1 is LNHDA and CDR2 SQIVND (reference sequence). This CDR3 has 15 residues. CDR3 DNA sequence: TGTGCCAGTAGCAGGACAGGGAAGAATAGTCAGCCCCAGCATTTT. It encodes CASSRTGKNSQPQHF. Full variable domain (remainder filled in from reference TRBV19 and TRBJ1-5): DGGITQSPKYLFRKEGQNVTLSCEQNLNHDAMYWYRQDPGQGLRLIYYSQIVNDFQKGDIAEGYSVSREKKESFPLTVTSAQKNPTAFYLCASSRTGKNSQPQHFGDGTRLSIL.

V is TRBV30 and J is TRBJ1-4; D gene uncertain. V shed 7 bases and J shed 4 bases, with 4 bases lying between them. This CDR3 has 10 amino acids. Germline V gene sequence: CDR1 GTSNPN, CDR2 SVGIG (reference sequence). CDR3 residues: CASRNEKLFF. CDR3 coding DNA: TGTGCCTCCCGTAATGAAAAACTGTTTTTT.

The V gene is TRBV5-1, the J gene TRBJ2-7; D is possibly TRBD1 (6 bases). Germline V gene lookup returns CDR1 SGHRS and CDR2 YFSETQ. Between the trimmed V and J ends, which lost 4 bases and 1 base, there was a span of 9 bases. This CDR3 spans 13 amino acids. The CDR3 DNA sequence: TGCGCCAGCAGCGCTCAGGGGTCCTACGAGCAGTACTTC. Residues: CASSAQGSYEQYF.

This clone turned up a few times. The chain combines TRBV5-1 with TRBJ1-3; D perhaps matches TRBD1 (5 bases). V lost 4 bases and J 3 bases, leaving 8 bases between the germline ends. The CDR3 covers 13 residues. The germline CDR1 and CDR2 sequences are SGHRS and YFSETQ. CDR3: CASSMDIGNTIYF. The CDR3 DNA sequence: TGCGCCAGCAGCATGGACATTGGAAACACCATATATTTT.

The genes are TRBV5-1 and TRBJ2-3; 12 nucleotides align to TRBD2. In germline, CDR1 is SGHRS, CDR2 YFSETQ. V shed 5 bases and J 6 bases; nucleotides not matched to a gene: 10. This CDR3 spans 16 amino acids. The CDR3 reads CASSSLTSGSLDTQYF. The DNA for the CDR3 is TGCGCCAGCAGTTCTCTGACTAGCGGGAGTCTCGATACGCAGTATTTT.

The chain links TRBV5-1 to TRBJ2-7; D call uncertain. The CDR3 contains 14 residues. Germline V gene data show CDR1 as SGHRS and CDR2 as YFSETQ. The ends were cut back, 0 bases at V and 0 bases at J, with 7 bases in the middle. The CDR3 is CASSLVGSSYEQYF. CDR3 in DNA: TGCGCCAGCAGCTTGGTGGGCAGCTCCTACGAGCAGTACTTC.